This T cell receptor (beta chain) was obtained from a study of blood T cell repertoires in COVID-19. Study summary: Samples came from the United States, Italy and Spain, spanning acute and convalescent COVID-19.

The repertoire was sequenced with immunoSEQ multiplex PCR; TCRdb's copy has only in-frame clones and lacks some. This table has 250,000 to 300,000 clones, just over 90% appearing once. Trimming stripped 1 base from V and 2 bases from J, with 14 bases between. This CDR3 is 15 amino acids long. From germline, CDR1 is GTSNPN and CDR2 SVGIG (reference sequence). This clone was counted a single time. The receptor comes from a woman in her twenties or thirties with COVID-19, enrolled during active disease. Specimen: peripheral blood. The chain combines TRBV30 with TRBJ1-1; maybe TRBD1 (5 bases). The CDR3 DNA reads TGTGCCTGGAGTGGTGTGGGGCTGGGTAACACTGAAGCTTTCTTT. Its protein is CAWSGVGLGNTEAFF.